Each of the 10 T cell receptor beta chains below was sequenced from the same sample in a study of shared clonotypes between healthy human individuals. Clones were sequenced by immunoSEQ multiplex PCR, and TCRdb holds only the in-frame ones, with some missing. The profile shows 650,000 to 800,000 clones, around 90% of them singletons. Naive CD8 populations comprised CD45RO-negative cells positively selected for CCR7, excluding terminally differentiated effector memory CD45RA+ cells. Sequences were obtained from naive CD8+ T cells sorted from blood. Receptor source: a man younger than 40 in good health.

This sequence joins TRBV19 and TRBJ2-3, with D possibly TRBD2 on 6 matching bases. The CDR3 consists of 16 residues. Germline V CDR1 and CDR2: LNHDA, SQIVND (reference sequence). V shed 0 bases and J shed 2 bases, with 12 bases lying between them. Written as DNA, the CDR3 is TGTGCCAGTAGTATAGATCGGGGCGGGATCACAGATACGCAGTATTTT. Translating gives CASSIDRGGITDTQYF.

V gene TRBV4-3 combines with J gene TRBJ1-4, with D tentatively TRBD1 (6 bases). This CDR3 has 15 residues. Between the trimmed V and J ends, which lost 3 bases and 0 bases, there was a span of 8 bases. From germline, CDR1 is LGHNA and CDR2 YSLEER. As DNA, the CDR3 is TGCGCCAGCAGCCACCCAGGGGCAACTAATGAAAAACTGTTTTTT. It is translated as CASSHPGATNEKLFF.

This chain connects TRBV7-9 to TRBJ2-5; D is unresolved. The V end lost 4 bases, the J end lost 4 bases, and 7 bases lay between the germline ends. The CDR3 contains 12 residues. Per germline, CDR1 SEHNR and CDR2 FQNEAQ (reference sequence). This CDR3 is CASSSRGETQYF. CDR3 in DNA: TGTGCCAGCAGCTCACGAGGAGAGACCCAGTACTTC.

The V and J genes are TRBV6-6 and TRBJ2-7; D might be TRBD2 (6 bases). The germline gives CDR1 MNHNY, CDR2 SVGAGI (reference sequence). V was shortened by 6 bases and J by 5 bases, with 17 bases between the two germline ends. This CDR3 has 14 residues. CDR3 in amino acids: CASSLALRSDEQYF. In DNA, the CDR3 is TGTGCCAGCAGCCTAGCGCTTCGGTCGGACGAGCAGTACTTC.

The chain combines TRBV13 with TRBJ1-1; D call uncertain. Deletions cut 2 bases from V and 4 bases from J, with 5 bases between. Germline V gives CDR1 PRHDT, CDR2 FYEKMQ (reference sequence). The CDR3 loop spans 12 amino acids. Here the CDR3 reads CASSLPATEAFF. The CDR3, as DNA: TGTGCCAGCAGCTTACCCGCCACTGAAGCTTTCTTT.

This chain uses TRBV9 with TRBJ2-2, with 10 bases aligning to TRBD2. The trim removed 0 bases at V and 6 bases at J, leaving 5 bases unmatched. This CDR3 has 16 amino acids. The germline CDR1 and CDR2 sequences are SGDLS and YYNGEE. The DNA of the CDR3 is TGTGCCAGCAGCGTAGGGCTAGCGGGAGTCGCCGGGGAGCTGTTTTTT. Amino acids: CASSVGLAGVAGELFF.

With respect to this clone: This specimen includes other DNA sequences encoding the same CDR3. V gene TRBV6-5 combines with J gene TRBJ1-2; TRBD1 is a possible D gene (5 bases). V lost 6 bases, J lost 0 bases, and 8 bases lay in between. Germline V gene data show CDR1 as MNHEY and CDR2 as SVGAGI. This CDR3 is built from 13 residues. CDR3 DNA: TGTGCCAGCAGCCTGACAGCTAACTATGGCTACACCTTC. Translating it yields CASSLTANYGYTF.

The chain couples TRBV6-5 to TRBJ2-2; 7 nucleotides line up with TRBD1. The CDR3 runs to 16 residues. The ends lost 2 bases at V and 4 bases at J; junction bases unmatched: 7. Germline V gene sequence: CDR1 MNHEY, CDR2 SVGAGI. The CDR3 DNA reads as TGTGCCAGCAGTTACGCTCCGGGACAGAGCACCGGGGAGCTGTTTTTT. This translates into CASSYAPGQSTGELFF.

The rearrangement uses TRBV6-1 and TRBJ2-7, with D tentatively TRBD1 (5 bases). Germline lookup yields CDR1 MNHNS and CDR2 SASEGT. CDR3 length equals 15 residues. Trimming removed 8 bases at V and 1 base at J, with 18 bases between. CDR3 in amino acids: CASDGLGVFSYEQYF. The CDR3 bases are TGTGCCAGCGATGGGTTAGGGGTTTTTTCCTACGAGCAGTACTTC.

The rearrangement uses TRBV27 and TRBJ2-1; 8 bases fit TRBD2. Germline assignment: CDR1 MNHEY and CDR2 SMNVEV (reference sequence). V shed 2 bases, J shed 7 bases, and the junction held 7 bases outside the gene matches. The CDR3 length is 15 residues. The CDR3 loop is CASSLPPGTRNEQFF. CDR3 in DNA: TGTGCCAGCAGTTTACCCCCCGGGACTAGGAATGAGCAGTTCTTC.